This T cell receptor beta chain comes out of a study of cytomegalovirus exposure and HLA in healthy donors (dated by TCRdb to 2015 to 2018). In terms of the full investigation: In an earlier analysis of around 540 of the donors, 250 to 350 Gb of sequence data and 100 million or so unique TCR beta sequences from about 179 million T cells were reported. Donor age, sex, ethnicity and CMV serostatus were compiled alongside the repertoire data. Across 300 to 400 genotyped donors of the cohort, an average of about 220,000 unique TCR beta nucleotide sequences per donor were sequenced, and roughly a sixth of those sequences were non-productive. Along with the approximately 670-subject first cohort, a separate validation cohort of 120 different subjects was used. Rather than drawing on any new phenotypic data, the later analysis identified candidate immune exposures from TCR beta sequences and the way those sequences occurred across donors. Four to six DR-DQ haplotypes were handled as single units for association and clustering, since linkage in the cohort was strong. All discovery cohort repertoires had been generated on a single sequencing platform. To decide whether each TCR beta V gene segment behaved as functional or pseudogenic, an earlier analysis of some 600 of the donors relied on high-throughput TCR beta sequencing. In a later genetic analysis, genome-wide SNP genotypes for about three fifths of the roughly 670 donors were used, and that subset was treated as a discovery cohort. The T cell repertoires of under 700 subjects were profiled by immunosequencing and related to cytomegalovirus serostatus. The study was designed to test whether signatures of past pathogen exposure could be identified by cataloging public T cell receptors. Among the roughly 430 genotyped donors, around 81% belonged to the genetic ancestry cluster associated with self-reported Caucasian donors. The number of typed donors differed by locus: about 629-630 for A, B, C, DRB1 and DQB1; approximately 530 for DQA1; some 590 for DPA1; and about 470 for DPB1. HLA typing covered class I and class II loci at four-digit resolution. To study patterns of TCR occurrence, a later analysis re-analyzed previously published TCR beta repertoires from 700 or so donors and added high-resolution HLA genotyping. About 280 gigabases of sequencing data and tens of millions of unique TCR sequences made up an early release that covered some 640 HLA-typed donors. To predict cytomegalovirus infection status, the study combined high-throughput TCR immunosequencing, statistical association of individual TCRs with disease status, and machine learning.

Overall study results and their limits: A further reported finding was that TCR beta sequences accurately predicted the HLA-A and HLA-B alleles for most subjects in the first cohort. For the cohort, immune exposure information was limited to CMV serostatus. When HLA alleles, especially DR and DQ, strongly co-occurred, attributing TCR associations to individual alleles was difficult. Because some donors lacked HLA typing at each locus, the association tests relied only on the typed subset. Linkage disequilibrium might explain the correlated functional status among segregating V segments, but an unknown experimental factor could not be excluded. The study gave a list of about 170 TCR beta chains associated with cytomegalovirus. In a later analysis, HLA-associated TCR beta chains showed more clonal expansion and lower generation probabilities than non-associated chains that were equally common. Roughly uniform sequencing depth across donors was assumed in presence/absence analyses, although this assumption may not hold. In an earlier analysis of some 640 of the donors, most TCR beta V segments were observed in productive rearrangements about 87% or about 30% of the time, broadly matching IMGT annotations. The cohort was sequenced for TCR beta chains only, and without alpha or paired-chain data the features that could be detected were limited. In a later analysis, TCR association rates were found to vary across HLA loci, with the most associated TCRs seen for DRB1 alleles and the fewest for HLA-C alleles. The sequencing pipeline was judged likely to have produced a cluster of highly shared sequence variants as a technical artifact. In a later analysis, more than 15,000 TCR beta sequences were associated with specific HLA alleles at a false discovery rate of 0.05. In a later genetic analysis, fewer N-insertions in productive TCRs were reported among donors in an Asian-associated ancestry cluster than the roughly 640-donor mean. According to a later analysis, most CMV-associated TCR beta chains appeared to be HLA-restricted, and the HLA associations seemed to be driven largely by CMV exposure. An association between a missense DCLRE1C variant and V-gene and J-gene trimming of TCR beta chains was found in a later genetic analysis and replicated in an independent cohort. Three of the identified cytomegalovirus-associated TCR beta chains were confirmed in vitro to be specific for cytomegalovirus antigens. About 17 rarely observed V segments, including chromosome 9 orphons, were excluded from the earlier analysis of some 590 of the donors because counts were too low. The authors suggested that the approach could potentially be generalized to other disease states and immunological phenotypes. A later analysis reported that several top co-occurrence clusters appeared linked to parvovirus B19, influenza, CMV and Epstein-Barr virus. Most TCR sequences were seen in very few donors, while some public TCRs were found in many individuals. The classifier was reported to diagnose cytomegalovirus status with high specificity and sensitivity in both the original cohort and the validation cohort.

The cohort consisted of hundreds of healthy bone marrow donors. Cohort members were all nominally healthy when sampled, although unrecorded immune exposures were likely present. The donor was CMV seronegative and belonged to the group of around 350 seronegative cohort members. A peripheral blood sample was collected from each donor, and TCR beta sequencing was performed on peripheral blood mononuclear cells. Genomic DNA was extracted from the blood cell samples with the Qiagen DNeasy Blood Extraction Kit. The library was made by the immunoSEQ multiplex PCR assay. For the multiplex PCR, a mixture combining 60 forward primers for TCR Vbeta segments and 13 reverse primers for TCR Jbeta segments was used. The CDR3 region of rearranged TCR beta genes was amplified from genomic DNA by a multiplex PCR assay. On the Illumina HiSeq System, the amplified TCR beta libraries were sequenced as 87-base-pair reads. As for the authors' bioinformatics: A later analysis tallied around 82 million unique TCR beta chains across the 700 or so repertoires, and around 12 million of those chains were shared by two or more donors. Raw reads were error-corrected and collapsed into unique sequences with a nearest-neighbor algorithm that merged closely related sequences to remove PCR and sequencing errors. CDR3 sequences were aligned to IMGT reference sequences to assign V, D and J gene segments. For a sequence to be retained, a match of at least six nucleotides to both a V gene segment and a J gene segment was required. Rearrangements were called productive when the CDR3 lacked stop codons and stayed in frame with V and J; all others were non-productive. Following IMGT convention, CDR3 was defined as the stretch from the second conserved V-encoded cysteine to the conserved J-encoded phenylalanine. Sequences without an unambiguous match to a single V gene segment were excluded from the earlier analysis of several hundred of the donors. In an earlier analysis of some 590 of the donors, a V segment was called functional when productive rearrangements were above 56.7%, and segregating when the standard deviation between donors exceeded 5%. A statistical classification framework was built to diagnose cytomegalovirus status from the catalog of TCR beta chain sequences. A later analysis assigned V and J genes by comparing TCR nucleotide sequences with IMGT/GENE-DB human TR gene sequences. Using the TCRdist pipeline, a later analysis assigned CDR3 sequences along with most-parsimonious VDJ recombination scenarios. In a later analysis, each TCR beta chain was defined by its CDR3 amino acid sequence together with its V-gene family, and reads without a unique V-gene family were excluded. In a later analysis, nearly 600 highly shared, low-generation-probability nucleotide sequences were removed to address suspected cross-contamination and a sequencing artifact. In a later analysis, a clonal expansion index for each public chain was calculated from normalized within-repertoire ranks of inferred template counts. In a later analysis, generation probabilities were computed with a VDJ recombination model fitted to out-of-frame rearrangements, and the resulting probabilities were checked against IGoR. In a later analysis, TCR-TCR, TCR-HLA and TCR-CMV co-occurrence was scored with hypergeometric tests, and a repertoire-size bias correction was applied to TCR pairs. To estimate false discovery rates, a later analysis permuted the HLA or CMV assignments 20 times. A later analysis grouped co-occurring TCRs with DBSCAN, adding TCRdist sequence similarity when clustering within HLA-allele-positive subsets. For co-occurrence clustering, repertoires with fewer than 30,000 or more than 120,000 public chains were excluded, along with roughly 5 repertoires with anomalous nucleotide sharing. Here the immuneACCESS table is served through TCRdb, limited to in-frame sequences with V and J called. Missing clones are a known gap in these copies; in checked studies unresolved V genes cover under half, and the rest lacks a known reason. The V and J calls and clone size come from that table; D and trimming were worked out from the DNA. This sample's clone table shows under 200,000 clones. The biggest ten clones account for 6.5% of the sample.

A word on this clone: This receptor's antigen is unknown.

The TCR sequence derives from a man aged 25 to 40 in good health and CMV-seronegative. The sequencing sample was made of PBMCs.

The DNA sequence is given as TGTGCCAGCACTCCGGACAGGGGTCTCTATGGCTACACCTTC. Its coded protein is CASTPDRGLYGYTF. The chain couples TRBV6-5 to TRBJ1-2; TRBD1 agrees with 9 junctional bases. The germline V gene specifies MNHEY as CDR1 and SVGAGI as CDR2. Inclusive of the bounding cysteine and phenylalanine, the CDR3 is 14 residues long. The CDR3 DNA has 42 bases and is translated from base 1. From V the trimming removes 7 bases and from J it removes 4 bases, while the gene matches leave 7 bases of the junction unaccounted for.